This T cell receptor beta chain was captured in a study of cytomegalovirus exposure and HLA in healthy donors. J gave up 0 bases and V 4 bases, and 6 bases lay outside the gene matches. This CDR3 has 16 amino acids. Per germline, CDR1 MNHEY and CDR2 SMNVEV (reference sequence). The PCR was carried out with 60 Vbeta primers and 13 Jbeta primers. Clones were sequenced by immunoSEQ multiplex PCR, and TCRdb holds only the in-frame ones, with some missing. This table has about 140,000 clones, roughly 76% appearing once. The chain employs TRBV27 and TRBJ2-1; TRBD2 matches at 7 bases. Sequenced sample: PBMCs. The sequence was obtained from a female donor in good health and CMV-seronegative. The CDR3 nucleotides are TGTGCCAGCAGTTCCTCAGGGAGGGGCTCCTACAATGAGCAGTTCTTC. It codes for CASSSSGRGSYNEQFF.